This TCR beta chain was found in a study of blood T cell repertoires in COVID-19 (dated by TCRdb to 2018 to 2020). Turning to the overall study: Collaborator samples came from the United States, Italy and Spain and covered acute and convalescent phases of COVID-19. The prospective study material was composed of cDNA or gDNA derived from T cells, B-cell-depleted T cells, or PBMCs. Subjects who had been exposed to COVID-19, were actively infected with it, or had recovered from it provided the deeply sampled blood TCRbeta repertoires that made up the dataset. The repertoires were released in a freely available public database intended as a resource for research on the immune response to SARS-CoV-2. The samples were drawn from the first 160 participants of the ongoing ImmuneRACE study and from 950 to 1,500 subjects provided by 6 global collaborators. The sample metadata nearly always contained a de-identified subject ID, COVID-19 status, age in years and sex. Where available, HLA class I and class II types were taken from metadata supplied by the sample provider and were not determined by assay-based typing.

In the prospective study, participants were about 18 to 95 years old, resided in about two dozen geographic areas of the United States, and were enrolled through a virtual design. To assign participants to cohorts, the prospective study relied on clinical history that participants themselves reported in a screening survey and a study questionnaire. ImmuneRACE Cohort 3 recovered participants were defined by two consecutive negative NP/OP PCR tests, healthcare professional clearance, or symptom resolution. In the prospective study, whole blood, serum and a nasopharyngeal or oropharyngeal swab were collected from each participant by mobile phlebotomists. Prospective study participants could optionally give additional blood draws and questionnaires over an approximately two-month period. Before DNA extraction, prospective study blood samples were shipped either frozen or at room temperature. V is shortened by 6 bases, J by 0 bases, and the region joining them spans 10 bases. The germline V gene gives CDR1 as SGHRS and CDR2 as YFSETQ. The CDR3 sequence holds 14 residues, the cysteine and phenylalanine included. Only the CDR3 DNA stays, 42 bases, in frame from base 1.

About this clone itself: Its antigen specificity is not known. Per-nucleotide qualities are absent, and no much larger clonotype sits a single base away.

The immunoSEQ Assay, a bias-controlled multiplex PCR, was used to amplify TCRbeta CDR3 regions from genomic DNA. The study's processing was this. The number of nucleated cells in each sample was estimated from the amplification of reference gene primers within the assay. To quantify the absolute abundance of each unique TCRbeta CDR3 rearrangement, sequence reads were collapsed and filtered. For each sample, productive Simpson clonality was calculated by taking the square root of Simpson's diversity index across productive rearrangements. TCRdb limited this immuneACCESS table to in-frame rearrangements with V and J called. A share of clones is missing; checked studies link under half to unresolved V genes, and the rest is unexplained. The DNA was the basis for D and trimming; V, J and clone size are from that table. The sample table shows 150,000 to 200,000 clones, and 88% are seen once. Jointly, the top ten make up roughly 9% of the sample.

What the study reported, not specific to this receptor: The quantity of clinical and demographic metadata differed by source and by participant and was supplied without curation.

The rearranged chain carries TRBV5-1 and TRBJ1-3; a tentative D call is TRBD1 (5 bases match). Sequencing used PBMCs or T cells enriched from blood (not recorded which). The sequence was collected from a woman between 18 and 30 years old who had recovered from COVID-19. The DNA sequence is as follows: TGCGCCAGCATAAGCAGGGCCTCTGGAAACACCATATATTTT. Translated, this gives CASISRASGNTIYF.